These 9 T cell receptor beta chains were all obtained from the same sample, sequenced in a study of molecular identifiers for immune sequencing clone quantification. TCRdb redid the calling of the PCR reads with MiXCR, one entry per CDR3 protein. Among under 350,000 distinct CDR3 sequences listed, under 25% were seen once. Sequenced: naive CD8+ T cells from blood, with Jurkat cell RNA spiked in. Specified subset: FACS-sorted CD8+CD4-CCR7+CD45RA+ naive T cells. The receptors originated from a human donor in good health. Some libraries in this study had Jurkat cell RNA spiked in.

This clonotype was seen ten or more times. The chain carries TRBV15 and TRBJ1-6; 9 positions match TRBD1. This CDR3 has 19 amino acids. V shed 5 bases and J 2 bases; nucleotides not matched to a gene: 13. Germline V gene data show CDR1 as LNHNV and CDR2 as YYDKDF (reference sequence). The DNA of the CDR3 is TGTGCCACCAGCTCCGGGACAGGGACCGTTAAGGCCTATAATTCACCCCTCCACTTT. It translates to CATSSGTGTVKAYNSPLHF.

This clonotype was seen ten or more times. The genes are TRBV6-5 and TRBJ2-3; the match to TRBD2 covers 8 bases. The germline CDR1 and CDR2 sequences are MNHEY and SVGAGI. This CDR3 has 16 amino acids. Trimming took 3 bases from V and 1 from J; bases not matched to a gene: 6. The CDR3 here is CASSYLGGGRTDTQYF. CDR3 bases: TGTGCCAGCAGTTATCTCGGGGGGGGACGCACAGATACGCAGTATTTT.

This clonotype was seen ten or more times. V and J are TRBV5-6 and TRBJ1-2; D gene unclear. Trimming left V 1 base short and J 0 bases short, with 7 bases between. This CDR3 is 14 amino acids long. From germline, CDR1 is SGHDT and CDR2 YYEEEE. CDR3 DNA sequence: TGTGCCAGCAGCTTGTCATTTCCTAACTATGGCTACACCTTC. Translated, it gives CASSLSFPNYGYTF. Based on the CDR3 plus reference TRBV5-6 and TRBJ1-2, the full variable domain is DAGVTQSPTHLIKTRGQQVTLRCSPKSGHDTVSWYQQALGQGPQFIFQYYEEEERQRGNFPDRFSGHQFPNYSSELNVNALLLGDSALYLCASSLSFPNYGYTFGSGTRLTVV.

This clonotype was seen a few times. This chain connects TRBV20-1 to TRBJ2-7; D remains ambiguous. There are 12 residues in the CDR3. V was clipped by 4 bases and J by 6 bases, with 13 bases between them. The germline CDR1 and CDR2 sequences are DFQATT and SNEGSKA (reference sequence). The CDR3: CSATVVRSEQYF. The CDR3 region has the DNA TGCAGTGCTACAGTAGTCCGGAGCGAGCAGTACTTC.

This clonotype was recorded a few times. V and J are TRBV4-1 and TRBJ1-1; D call uncertain. CDR1 MGHRA and CDR2 YSYEKL come from the germline V gene. Trimming took off 0 bases at V and 1 base at J, with 18 bases between the two ends. CDR3 length equals 18 residues. CDR3 nucleotide sequence: TGCGCCAGCAGCCAAGATTTAGGGCAGAACAGTACGAACACTGAAGCTTTCTTT. This codes for CASSQDLGQNSTNTEAFF.

Turning to this clonotype: The junction departs from the called germline gene at one end, perhaps through a read error. The rearrangement links TRBV11-2 to TRBJ2-7; no clear D gene. Germline V lookup: CDR1 SGHAT, CDR2 FQNNGV. This CDR3 has 15 residues. The CDR3 here is CACSLGPAGNYEQYF. As DNA, the CDR3 is TGTGCCTGCAGCTTAGGTCCAGCCGGCAACTACGAGCAGTACTTC.

Note on this clonotype: Possible read error: a much larger clone is one base away. This sequence joins TRBV7-9 and TRBJ1-2; 9 nucleotides agree with TRBD1. CDR1 SEHNR and CDR2 FQNEAQ come from the germline V gene (reference sequence). CDR3 size: 15 residues. J lost 10 bases, V lost 4 bases, and 13 bases had no gene match. For the CDR3, the DNA is TGTGCCAGCAGCTGGGTTCCGGGACAGGGTCTTGACTACACCTTC. Protein: CASSWVPGQGLDYTF.

As to this clonotype: The junction shows a germline mismatch at one end, possibly a read error. The genes are TRBV27 and TRBJ2-1; TRBD2 matches at 7 bases. From germline, CDR1 is MNHEY and CDR2 SMNVEV (reference sequence). There are 11 residues in the CDR3. The CDR3 region has the DNA TGCGTTTTGGGGCGGGGGTATGAGCAGTTCTTC. Its protein is CVLGRGYEQFF.

This clonotype is a singleton in its sample. Given a much more abundant clone one base away, this may be a read error. This CDR3 is CASSPHGQARIEAFF. Written as DNA, the CDR3 is TGTGCCAGCAGTCCCCACGGGCAGGCGAGGATTGAAGCTTTCTTT. This chain joins TRBV28 and TRBJ1-1; no firm D call. V lost 5 bases and J 7 bases, leaving 20 bases between the germline ends. Germline loops: CDR1 MDHEN, CDR2 SYDVKM. This CDR3 has 15 amino acids. The variable domain in full, completed from reference TRBV28 and TRBJ1-1, reads DVKVTQSSRYLVKRTGEKVFLECVQDMDHENMFWYRQDPGLGLRLIYFSYDVKMKEKGDIPEGYSVSREKKERFSLILESASTNQTSMYLCASSPHGQARIEAFFGQGTRLTVV.